This is a list of T cell receptor beta chains from one sample in a study of blood T cell repertoires in COVID-19. Sequencing was performed with immunoSEQ multiplex PCR; in TCRdb, only in-frame clones are kept and a portion is missing. The sample holds under 150,000 clones; approximately 88% are singletons and the top ten take roughly 1.2%. Input material: PBMCs or T cells enriched from blood (not recorded which). These receptors were obtained from a woman between 25 and 40 years old with acute COVID-19. CDR3s include the opening cysteine and the closing phenylalanine or tryptophan. A D gene is named only where the DNA matches it firmly. Clone sizes are given selectively: once, few, many, or a class where the clone is expanded.

TRBJ2-7,14,TRBD2,TRBV29-1,-,TGCAGCGTTGAGAGGACTAGCGGGAAAAACGAGCAGTACTTC,CSVERTSGKNEQYF
TRBJ1-4,13,TRBD1,TRBV19,-,TGTGCCAGTAGTGACAGGGGCAATGAAAAACTGTTTTTT,CASSDRGNEKLFF
TRBJ1-1,12,-,TRBV21-1,-,TGTGCCAGCAGCAAGCGGTTGGGTGAAGCTTTCTTT,CASSKRLGEAFF
TRBJ2-1,15,-,TRBV5-1,-,TGCGCCAGCAGCACCGGGACTTCCTACTACAATGAGCAGTTCTTC,CASSTGTSYYNEQFF
TRBJ2-2,15,TRBD1,TRBV24-1,-,TGTGCCACCAGAACAGGGGATCGGGACACCGGGGAGCTGTTTTTT,CATRTGDRDTGELFF
TRBJ2-7,14,-,TRBV5-5,-,TGTGCCAGCAGTTCGATGACAGGTCAAGGCGAGCAGTACTTC,CASSSMTGQGEQYF
TRBJ1-5,14,TRBD1,TRBV18,-,TGTGCCAGCTCACCTACAGGGGGCGAACAGCCCCAGCATTTT,CASSPTGGEQPQHF
TRBJ1-3,16,-,TRBV2,-,TGTGCCAGCAGGGGATACGACAGGAAATATGGAAACACCATATATTTT,CASRGYDRKYGNTIYF
TRBJ1-4,14,TRBD1,TRBV30,few,TGTGCCTGGAGTGCCCCAGGGGGCTATGAAAAACTGTTTTTT,CAWSAPGGYEKLFF
TRBJ2-1,15,-,TRBV2,-,TGTGCCAGCAGTGCTGAGCGAAATGCCTACAATGAGCAGTTCTTC,CASSAERNAYNEQFF
TRBJ1-1,16,-,TRBV6-6,-,TGTGCCAGCAGTCAGTTCAGGGGCGCGGTGAACACTGAAGCTTTCTTT,CASSQFRGAVNTEAFF
TRBJ1-4,15,TRBD1,TRBV5-4,-,TGTGCCAGCAGCGGCAAGACAGGGGAAAGAGAAAAACTGTTTTTT,CASSGKTGEREKLFF
TRBJ2-5,14,TRBD1,TRBV19,few,TGTGCCAGTAGGGCAATACAGGGGGAAGAGACCCAGTACTTC,CASRAIQGEETQYF
TRBJ2-7,16,-,TRBV5-1,-,TGCGCCAGCAGCGCTACTAGTGCCACTAACTCCGGCGAGCAGTACTTC,CASSATSATNSGEQYF
TRBJ2-1,15,TRBD1,TRBV5-8,-,TGTGCCAGCAGCGCGGGACAGGGTAGCAACGATGAGCAGTTCTTC,CASSAGQGSNDEQFF
TRBJ1-1,18,-,TRBV14,-,TGTGCCAGCAGCCAAGAATCCAGGGTTTGGGTTGGGGACACTGAAGCTTTCTTT,CASSQESRVWVGDTEAFF
TRBJ1-5,13,-,TRBV7-2,-,TGTGCCAGCAGCTTGAGGGTAACTCAGCCCCAGCATTTT,CASSLRVTQPQHF
TRBJ2-1,16,TRBD2,TRBV28,once,TGTGCCAGCAGTGGCCCGCGGACTAGCGGTTACAATGAGCAGTTCTTC,CASSGPRTSGYNEQFF
TRBJ1-1,13,-,TRBV2,-,TGTGCCAGCAGTCGAGACTGGAACACTGAAGCTTTCTTT,CASSRDWNTEAFF
TRBJ1-4,14,-,TRBV5-1,-,TGCGCCAGCAGCTTGGCCGGTATAGAGGAAAAACTGTTTTTT,CASSLAGIEEKLFF
TRBJ1-1,14,-,TRBV5-1,-,TGCGCCAGCAGCCTCTCGACTCCGAACACTGAAGCTTTCTTT,CASSLSTPNTEAFF
TRBJ1-2,16,-,TRBV27,-,TGTGCCAGCAGTCCCCTAGGACAGAGAGCTAACTATGGCTACACCTTC,CASSPLGQRANYGYTF
TRBJ1-5,13,-,TRBV5-1,-,TGCGCCAGCAGCTTGGGCAGGGATCAGCCCCAGCATTTT,CASSLGRDQPQHF